Following are 18 T cell receptor beta chains from one sample sequenced in a study of CD8 T cells in Susac syndrome. Random hexamers were used to reverse transcribe an amount of 0.5 to 1 ug RNA. TCRdb used MiXCR to reprocess the immunoSEQ multiplex PCR reads, holding one entry per CDR3 protein. The sample contains some 130,000 distinct CDR3 sequences, under 95% of which appear only once. Sequenced: CD8+ T cells from PBMCs. The receptors originated from a human donor with multiple sclerosis.

The chain carries TRBV30 and TRBJ1-1, with TRBD1 matching 10 bases. This CDR3 has 17 residues. Germline CDR1 GTSNPN, CDR2 SVGIG (reference sequence). The ends lost 3 bases at V and 0 bases at J; junction bases unmatched: 10. The CDR3 nucleotides are TGTGCCTGGAGGGGCCCCCCGGGACAGGGGCTGAACACTGAAGCTTTCTTT. Amino acid sequence: CAWRGPPGQGLNTEAFF.

The sample holds one count of this clonotype. The V and J genes are TRBV14 and TRBJ2-5, with D uncertain. V was trimmed by 0 bases and J by 5 bases, leaving 7 bases between them. From germline, CDR1 is SGHDN and CDR2 FVKESK. The length of the CDR3 is 13 residues. The CDR3, as DNA: TGTGCCAGCAGCCAAGATAATAGCGAGACCCAGTACTTC. Its protein is CASSQDNSETQYF.

The chain carries TRBV2 and TRBJ2-3; 12 nucleotides align to TRBD2. From germline, CDR1 is SNHLY and CDR2 FYNNEI. The CDR3 length is 15 residues. V shed 10 bases, J shed 2 bases, and the junction held 7 bases outside the gene matches. CDR3 region: CATDSSGRATDTQYF. The DNA of the CDR3 is TGTGCCACGGACTCTAGCGGGAGGGCCACAGATACGCAGTATTTT.

This chain links TRBV7-2 with TRBJ2-1; TRBD2 is a possible D gene (5 bases). With 1 base removed from V and 4 bases from J, the gap between germline ends came to 20 bases. The length of the CDR3 is 18 residues. Germline V CDR1 and CDR2: SGHTA, FQGNSA. CDR3 residues: CASSLEEAEVGFYNEQFF. CDR3 DNA: TGTGCCAGCAGCTTAGAGGAGGCGGAGGTGGGGTTTTACAATGAGCAGTTCTTC.

The V gene is TRBV30, the J gene TRBJ2-7; TRBD2 matches at 11 bases. CDR1 is GTSNPN and CDR2 is SVGIG in the germline V gene (reference sequence). V shed 0 bases, J shed 7 bases, and the junction held 2 bases outside the gene matches. The CDR3 has 13 residues. The CDR3 DNA sequence: TGTGCCTGGAGTGTACTAGCGGGAGATGAGCAGTACTTC. It is translated as CAWSVLAGDEQYF.

The rearrangement uses TRBV11-2 and TRBJ2-2, with 10 bases that match TRBD2. The CDR3 runs to 18 residues. Germline V gene sequence: CDR1 SGHAT, CDR2 FQNNGV. The V segment lost 1 base and the J segment 3 bases; nucleotides outside the gene matches: 8. The CDR3 sequence: CASSLVGSGRSDTGELFF. In nucleotides, the CDR3 is TGTGCCAGCAGCTTAGTGGGTAGCGGGAGGAGCGACACCGGGGAGCTGTTTTTT.

The gene calls are TRBV9 and TRBJ2-3, with 7 bases aligning to TRBD2. CDR1 and CDR2 from the germline V gene are SGDLS and YYNGEE. The CDR3 length is 16 residues. V lost 0 bases, J lost 0 bases, and 4 bases stayed unmatched. CDR3 DNA: TGTGCCAGCAGCGTAGATTCTAGCGGAAGCACAGATACGCAGTATTTT. Translation: CASSVDSSGSTDTQYF.

The rearrangement links TRBV5-1 to TRBJ2-7; possibly TRBD1 or TRBD2 for D (5 bases each). V gave up 2 bases and J gave up 6 bases, with 12 bases separating them. The V gene's germline CDR1 is SGHRS and CDR2 YFSETQ. The CDR3 is 13 amino acids. CDR3 sequence reads: CASSLIGDGEQYF. As DNA, the CDR3 is TGCGCCAGCAGCTTAATAGGGGACGGCGAGCAGTACTTC.

The genes are TRBV5-1 and TRBJ2-7; possible D gene TRBD1, 6 bases. The germline V gene encodes CDR1 SGHRS and CDR2 YFSETQ. This CDR3 is 12 amino acids long. Trimming pared 4 bases from V and 6 bases from J, leaving 11 bases between. The CDR3 spells CASSPQGAEQYF. The CDR3 bases are TGCGCCAGCAGCCCACAGGGAGCCGAGCAGTACTTC. Full variable domain (outside the CDR3, taken from reference TRBV5-1 and TRBJ2-7): KAGVTQTPRYLIKTRGQQVTLSCSPISGHRSVSWYQQTPGQGLQFLFEYFSETQRNKGNFPGRFSGRQFSNSRSEMNVSTLELGDSALYLCASSPQGAEQYFGPGTRLTVT.

The V gene is TRBV6-6, the J gene TRBJ2-1; 8 bases agree with TRBD2. With 2 bases clipped from V and 10 bases from J, the junction kept 7 bases outside the gene matches. This CDR3 has 14 residues. The germline V gene has CDR1 MNHNY and CDR2 SVGAGI (reference sequence). As DNA, the CDR3 is TGTGCCAGCAGTTACGGGCGGGAGGTGGAGGAGCAGTTCTTC. It specifies CASSYGREVEEQFF.

CDR3: CASSVDVNTEAFF. The CDR3 region has the DNA TGTGCCAGCAGCGTAGATGTTAACACTGAAGCTTTCTTT. The chain uses TRBV9 and TRBJ1-1; D uncertain. Germline V lookup: CDR1 SGDLS, CDR2 YYNGEE. This CDR3 region has 13 residues. Trimming stripped 0 bases from V and 2 bases from J, with 5 bases between.

The J gene is TRBJ1-1, the V gene TRBV10-3; D remains ambiguous. The germline V gene has CDR1 ENHRY and CDR2 SYGVKD. The V gene lost 2 bases and the J gene lost 8 bases, with 12 bases spanning the gap. The CDR3 runs to 13 residues. CDR3 sequence (DNA): TGTGCCATCAGTGAGGATTCGGGATCCGAAGCTTTCTTT. Residues: CAISEDSGSEAFF.

This chain joins TRBV30 and TRBJ2-3; the match to TRBD2 covers 8 bases. The germline CDR1 and CDR2 sequences are GTSNPN and SVGIG (reference sequence). The CDR3 is made up of 14 amino acids. V lost 4 bases, J lost 5 bases, and 8 bases stayed unmatched. This CDR3 is CAWTGSAGGDTQYF. For the CDR3, the DNA is TGTGCCTGGACAGGTTCGGCGGGAGGAGATACGCAGTATTTT.

The CDR3 DNA reads as TGCGCCAGCAGCCGGGGGACGGGGAACACCGGGGAGCTGTTTTTT. Protein product: CASSRGTGNTGELFF. This rearrangement joins TRBV4-1 to TRBJ2-2; D may correspond to TRBD1 or TRBD2 (5 bases each). The CDR3 totals 15 residues. In germline, CDR1 is MGHRA, CDR2 YSYEKL. The V end was cut by 4 bases, the J end by 1 base, with 10 bases between.

This chain links TRBV29-1 with TRBJ1-1, with D uncertain. Between the trimmed V and J ends, which lost 8 bases and 0 bases, there was a span of 7 bases. This CDR3 contains 11 residues. CDR1 and CDR2 (germline): SQVTM, ANQGSEA. In nucleotides, the CDR3 is TGCAGCTCCCATTTGAACACTGAAGCTTTCTTT. Translated: CSSHLNTEAFF. Combining the CDR3 with reference TRBV29-1 and TRBJ1-1 gives the whole variable domain SAVISQKPSRDICQRGTSLTIQCQVDSQVTMMFWYRQQPGQSLTLIATANQGSEATYESGFVIDKFPISRPNLTFSTLTVSNMSPEDSSIYLCSSHLNTEAFFGQGTRLTVV.

The chain is built from TRBV28 and TRBJ2-7, with D perhaps matching TRBD2 (5 bases). The CDR3 is made up of 14 amino acids. Germline V gene data show CDR1 as MDHEN and CDR2 as SYDVKM. The V end was cut by 5 bases, the J end by 0 bases, with 11 bases between. DNA of the CDR3: TGTGCCAGCAGTCCTTTAGCGACCTCCTACGAGCAGTACTTC. Encoded protein: CASSPLATSYEQYF.

The chain is built from TRBV20-1 and TRBJ2-7; D possibly matches TRBD1 or TRBD2 (5 bases each). CDR3 size: 20 residues. The V and J ends lost 3 bases and 6 bases respectively, with 36 bases between them. In germline, CDR1 is DFQATT, CDR2 SNEGSKA (reference sequence). The CDR3 bases are TGCAGTGCTAGTTTAGGACCGTCTGGGGCTACGACTACGGGGCTACGCGAGCAGTACTTC. It translates to CSASLGPSGATTTGLREQYF.

This chain links TRBV4-1 with TRBJ2-7; TRBD2 is a possible D gene (5 bases). Germline CDR1 is MGHRA and CDR2 is YSYEKL. The CDR3 totals 15 residues. Deletions cut 0 bases from V and 0 bases from J, with 9 bases between. Here the CDR3 DNA reads TGCGCCAGCAGCCAAGAACCCGGGGACTCCTACGAGCAGTACTTC. Amino acid sequence: CASSQEPGDSYEQYF.